The clone carrying this T cell receptor beta chain was seen more than once but under ten times. Its antigen is as yet unknown. Every bit of the isolated RNA underwent reverse transcription, so sequencing read expressed TCRB transcripts. Average reads for naive, central memory and regulatory T cell samples were about 3.57 million. Assay: immunoSEQ multiplex PCR; the TCRdb copy retains only in-frame clones and omits some. The profile shows some 350,000 clones, around 9.6% of them singletons. These data come from a study of beta chain features in type 1 diabetes. Turning to the study itself: Some 99 million sorted cells were examined across all samples. Findings and limits, study-wide: TCRB CDR3 length was moderately but significantly reduced in all four CD4+ subsets of Type 1 diabetes patients. A possible short-template PCR bias applies equally to patients and controls.

This CDR3 comprises 13 residues. Germline-derived CDR1 and CDR2 are SNHLY and FYNNEI. The V gene lost 8 bases and the J gene lost 2 bases, with 11 bases spanning the gap. Via the markers CD45RO/CCR7/CD25/CD127/CD95/CD27, stem cell-like memory, regulatory, central memory and naive CD4+ cells were sorted. The chain joins TRBV2 to TRBJ2-3; no definite D call. The sequenced sample was central memory CD4+ T cells from blood. The origin of this receptor is a man younger than 40 with type 1 diabetes. This CDR3 reads CASGRESTDTQYF. The CDR3 DNA reads as TGTGCCAGCGGAAGAGAATCCACAGATACGCAGTATTTT. The full variable domain, with the rest looked up from reference TRBV2 and TRBJ2-3, is EPEVTQTPSHQVTQMGQEVILRCVPISNHLYFYWYRQILGQKVEFLVSFYNNEISEKSEIFDDQFSVERPDGSNFTLKIRSTKLEDSAMYFCASGRESTDTQYFGPGTRLTVL.